A single sample gave rise to the 16 T cell receptor beta chains below, sequenced in a study of blood T cell repertoires in COVID-19. Only in-frame clones appear in the TCRdb table, and some are missing; sequencing was by immunoSEQ multiplex PCR. Here the sample spans roughly 410,000 clones, roughly 90% being singletons. The sequencing input was peripheral blood. The source is a man aged 40-49 years with acute or convalescent COVID-19.

The chain has TRBV9 and TRBJ2-1; D ambiguous. In germline, CDR1 is SGDLS, CDR2 YYNGEE. The V end was cut by 4 bases, the J end by 7 bases, with 18 bases between. CDR3 size: 15 residues. Here the CDR3 reads CASSQASDRLNEQFF. The CDR3 DNA is TGTGCCAGCAGCCAAGCGAGCGACCGTTTAAATGAGCAGTTCTTC.

The table lists this clone with a count of one. The rearrangement links TRBV28 to TRBJ1-5, with TRBD1 matching 7 bases. Germline V gene sequence: CDR1 MDHEN, CDR2 SYDVKM. The CDR3 extends over 13 amino acids. V was clipped by 10 bases and J by 5 bases; unmatched bases: 8. The CDR3 DNA follows: TGTGCCATCAAGACAGGGTTAGATCAGCCCCAGCATTTT. The encoded protein is CAIKTGLDQPQHF.

The chain uses TRBV30 and TRBJ2-7; D unresolved. CDR3 size: 11 residues. Germline assignment: CDR1 GTSNPN and CDR2 SVGIG (reference sequence). V shed 3 bases and J shed 6 bases, with 9 bases lying between them. The CDR3 loop reads CAWSGSSEQYF. CDR3 DNA sequence: TGTGCCTGGAGCGGCTCTAGCGAGCAGTACTTC.

The V gene is TRBV9, the J gene TRBJ2-1; 10 positions match TRBD2. The CDR3 runs to 16 residues. The junction had 8 bases not matched to a gene; V was cut back by 1 base and J by 7 bases. Germline CDR1 reads SGDLS; CDR2 reads YYNGEE. CDR3 amino acids: CASSVLAGGPSNEQFF. As DNA, the CDR3 is TGTGCCAGCAGCGTATTAGCGGGGGGCCCGAGTAATGAGCAGTTCTTC.

The chain combines TRBV9 with TRBJ2-1, with no clear D. The CDR3 has 14 residues. Germline lookup yields CDR1 SGDLS and CDR2 YYNGEE. V lost 0 bases to trimming and J lost 8 bases, with 12 bases between them. The CDR3 region has the DNA TGTGCCAGCAGCGTAGTGTTAGCCCGGGATGAGCAGTTCTTC. Encoded protein: CASSVVLARDEQFF.

This chain links TRBV7-2 with TRBJ1-4; D remains unclear. The V end was cut by 7 bases, the J end by 0 bases, with 9 bases between. Germline CDR1 SGHTA, CDR2 FQGNSA. The CDR3 length is 14 residues. This CDR3 reads CASMPGATNEKLFF. As DNA, the CDR3 is TGTGCCAGCATGCCGGGAGCAACTAATGAAAAACTGTTTTTT.

The V gene is TRBV11-3, the J gene TRBJ2-2; weak D call: TRBD2 (5 bases). Germline loops: CDR1 SGHNT, CDR2 YENEEA. Trimming took 5 bases from V and 7 from J, leaving 17 bases between them. The CDR3 is 15 amino acids. This CDR3 is CASSPGRRRDGELFF. The CDR3 bases are TGTGCCAGCAGCCCTGGTAGGAGACGGGACGGGGAGCTGTTTTTT.

The chain links TRBV27 to TRBJ1-6, with 7 bases identical to TRBD1. The CDR3 consists of 14 residues. V shed 6 bases and J 9 bases; nucleotides not matched to a gene: 8. Germline loops: CDR1 MNHEY, CDR2 SMNVEV (reference sequence). The CDR3 loop is CASRETGSISPLHF. In DNA form, the CDR3 reads TGTGCCAGCAGAGAGACAGGGAGTATTTCACCCCTCCACTTT.

The chain joins TRBV5-1 to TRBJ2-1; maybe TRBD2 (5 bases). This CDR3 spans 16 amino acids. CDR1 is SGHRS, CDR2 YFSETQ, per germline. Trimming took 3 bases from V and 3 from J, leaving 16 bases between them. The CDR3 spells CASSWDVAGRYNEQFF. DNA for the CDR3: TGCGCCAGCAGCTGGGATGTGGCGGGCCGCTACAATGAGCAGTTCTTC. Filled out from reference TRBV5-1 and TRBJ2-1, the complete variable domain reads KAGVTQTPRYLIKTRGQQVTLSCSPISGHRSVSWYQQTPGQGLQFLFEYFSETQRNKGNFPGRFSGRQFSNSRSEMNVSTLELGDSALYLCASSWDVAGRYNEQFFGPGTRLTVL.

The chain has TRBV2 and TRBJ2-5, with D hard to call. CDR1 SNHLY and CDR2 FYNNEI come from the germline V gene. This CDR3 region has 13 residues. The germline V and J ends were trimmed by 4 bases and 3 bases, with 9 bases remaining between them. For the CDR3, the DNA is TGTGCCAGCAGTGGATTAGTGAAAGAGACCCAGTACTTC. This translates into CASSGLVKETQYF.

Here the CDR3 DNA reads TGTGCCAGCAGTGAGTCGGGGGGATCTAATGAAAAACTGTTTTTT. Protein sequence: CASSESGGSNEKLFF. The chain combines TRBV2 with TRBJ1-4, with a possible D match to TRBD1 (5 bases). The germline V gene encodes CDR1 SNHLY and CDR2 FYNNEI. Trimming cost V 3 bases and J 3 bases, with 11 bases left between them. There are 15 residues in the CDR3.

The chain has TRBV19 and TRBJ2-7; TRBD2 agrees at 7 bases. CDR1 and CDR2 from the germline V gene are LNHDA and SQIVND (reference sequence). This CDR3 spans 13 amino acids. The V segment lost 2 bases and the J segment 3 bases; nucleotides outside the gene matches: 1. The CDR3 is CASSITGGYEQYF. For the CDR3, the DNA is TGTGCCAGTAGTATAACGGGGGGCTACGAGCAGTACTTC.

This rearrangement joins TRBV7-8 to TRBJ2-1; the D gene is possibly TRBD1 (6 bases). The V and J ends lost 3 bases and 3 bases respectively, with 9 bases between them. This CDR3 spans 14 amino acids. Germline V gene data show CDR1 as SGHVS and CDR2 as FQNEAQ. The CDR3 spells CASSFRDNYNEQFF. In nucleotides, the CDR3 is TGTGCCAGCAGCTTCCGGGACAACTACAATGAGCAGTTCTTC.

V gene TRBV7-3 combines with J gene TRBJ2-1, with TRBD2 as a possible D gene (5 bases). The CDR3 totals 19 residues. Germline lookup yields CDR1 SGHTA and CDR2 FQGTGA. V lost 0 bases and J lost 7, with 25 bases in between. CDR3 protein: CASSLTSRGAAPPGNEQFF. CDR3 nucleotides: TGTGCCAGCAGCTTAACGTCAAGAGGAGCGGCCCCACCGGGGAATGAGCAGTTCTTC.

The chain employs TRBV21-1 and TRBJ2-2; the table's D gene call, TRBD1, was not cross checked with the DNA. TRBV21-1 is reported as a pseudogene. The CDR3 contains 21 residues. The CDR3 protein is CASSKASISALTGKRTGELFF. The DNA for the CDR3 is TGTGCCAGCAGCAAAGCGTCTATCAGTGCCTTGACAGGGAAACGCACCGGGGAGCTGTTTTTT.

The chain carries TRBV15 and TRBJ2-7; D is uncertain. V lost 4 bases to trimming and J lost 1 base, with 11 bases between them. The CDR3 is 14 residues long. Germline V CDR1 and CDR2: LNHNV, YYDKDF (reference sequence). The CDR3 is CATSITAGSYEQYF. DNA for the CDR3: TGTGCCACCAGCATAACAGCAGGATCCTACGAGCAGTACTTC.